This passage covers 31 T cell receptor beta chains from one sample sequenced in a study of OX40 agonist ivuxolimab in advanced cancers. Profiled with immunoSEQ multiplex PCR; TCRdb holds only in-frame clones, not every one. Of more than 80,000 clones listed, 87% are singletons. The sample consisted of CD4+ or CD8+ T cells sorted from blood, taken in a trial of the OX40 agonist ivuxolimab. All receptors derive from an adult with an advanced solid tumor such as melanoma, head and neck, liver or kidney cancer.

The V gene is TRBV28, the J gene TRBJ2-7, with 8 bases lining up with TRBD2. Germline V CDR1 and CDR2: MDHEN, SYDVKM. The length of the CDR3 is 13 residues. V gave up 10 bases and J gave up 2 bases; unmatched junction bases: 7. This chain's CDR3 is CATTSGGAYEQYF. The DNA for the CDR3 is TGTGCCACCACTAGCGGCGGTGCCTACGAGCAGTACTTC.

The chain joins TRBV28 to TRBJ1-2; a possible D gene is TRBD1 (6 bases). V was shortened by 4 bases and J by 1 base, with 13 bases between the two germline ends. From germline, CDR1 is MDHEN and CDR2 SYDVKM. This CDR3 is built from 15 residues. The CDR3 nucleotides read TGTGCCAGCAGTTCACGGGGGACAATTAACTATGGCTACACCTTC. It encodes CASSSRGTINYGYTF.

Notes on this clone: In the same sample, other DNA sequences code for this CDR3. The chain uses TRBV7-8 and TRBJ1-2, with TRBD1 matching 7 bases. V shed 5 bases, J shed 3 bases, and the junction held 9 bases outside the gene matches. Germline V gives CDR1 SGHVS, CDR2 FQNEAQ. The CDR3 has 15 residues. CDR3 DNA sequence: TGTGCCAGCAGCCCACCCCGGACAGGCTACTATGGCTACACCTTC. This sequence encodes CASSPPRTGYYGYTF.

The CDR3 reads CASSIDLAGQGVEGYTF. In DNA, the CDR3 is TGTGCCAGTAGTATAGATCTGGCAGGACAGGGGGTCGAGGGCTACACCTTC. The rearrangement joins TRBV19 to TRBJ1-2, with 10 bases identical to TRBD1. V lost 0 bases to trimming and J lost 8 bases; unmatched junction nucleotides: 12. This CDR3 contains 17 residues. CDR1 is LNHDA and CDR2 is SQIVND in the germline V gene (reference sequence).

The chain joins TRBV9 to TRBJ2-3; the D is unclear. CDR1 and CDR2 (germline): SGDLS, YYNGEE. The V end lost 1 base, the J end lost 2 bases, and 11 bases lay between the germline ends. The CDR3 totals 15 residues. The CDR3 reads CASSVMAEYTDTQYF. CDR3 coding DNA: TGTGCCAGCAGCGTAATGGCGGAATACACAGATACGCAGTATTTT.

The chain couples TRBV12-5 to TRBJ2-2, with 7 bases aligning to TRBD2. The CDR3 has 16 amino acids. The V segment lost 6 bases and the J segment 2 bases; nucleotides outside the gene matches: 9. Germline values: CDR1 LGHNT, CDR2 FRNRAP. DNA of the CDR3: TGTGCTAGTGGCACCTGGGGGGGGATTAACACCGGGGAGCTGTTTTTT. Amino acids: CASGTWGGINTGELFF.

The rearrangement joins TRBV10-1 to TRBJ2-3, with a possible D match to TRBD2 (6 bases). Germline V gene sequence: CDR1 WNHNN, CDR2 SYGVQD (reference sequence). Trimming stripped 8 bases from V and 0 bases from J, with 9 bases between. There are 13 residues in the CDR3. The CDR3 DNA reads TGCGCCAGCTCTAGCGAAAGCACAGATACGCAGTATTTT. This codes for CASSSESTDTQYF.

The chain uses TRBV30 and TRBJ2-6; no definite D call. The V gene's germline CDR1 is GTSNPN and CDR2 SVGIG (reference sequence). Trimming removed 4 bases from V and 0 bases from J, with 13 bases in between. The CDR3 is 16 amino acids. Here the CDR3 DNA reads TGTGCCTGGAAGGACCGCCTCGGCTCTGGGGCCAACGTCCTGACTTTC. It encodes CAWKDRLGSGANVLTF.

Only one count was recorded for this clone. V usage is TRBV7-9 and J usage is TRBJ2-7; 9 positions agree with TRBD1. J was trimmed by 7 bases and V by 5 bases; bases with no gene match: 18. Germline values: CDR1 SEHNR, CDR2 FQNEAQ (reference sequence). This CDR3 region has 17 residues. DNA for the CDR3: TGTGCCAGCAGCCCGACCCTAGGGGGACAGGGCCGCCAGGAGCAGTACTTC. It codes for CASSPTLGGQGRQEQYF.

This clone came up once. The rearrangement joins TRBV5-1 to TRBJ1-1; maybe TRBD1 (5 bases). Between the trimmed V and J ends, which lost 0 bases and 2 bases, there was a span of 11 bases. Per germline, CDR1 SGHRS and CDR2 YFSETQ. CDR3 length: 15 residues. The CDR3 loop is CASSLGGADNTEAFF. The CDR3 DNA follows: TGCGCCAGCAGCTTGGGTGGGGCCGACAACACTGAAGCTTTCTTT.

The rearrangement links TRBV7-3 to TRBJ2-3; D uncertain. The CDR3 extends over 11 amino acids. V lost 10 bases, J lost 0 bases, and 5 bases lay in between. Germline V CDR1 and CDR2: SGHTA, FQGTGA. This CDR3 reads CATTSTDTQYF. CDR3 DNA: TGTGCCACCACGAGCACAGATACGCAGTATTTT.

The chain's CDR3 is CASSPPFRGLKGYEQYF. CDR3 DNA: TGTGCCAGCAGCCCCCCCTTTAGGGGACTAAAGGGCTACGAGCAGTACTTC. The chain links TRBV7-8 to TRBJ2-7; TRBD2 matches at 7 bases. Germline-derived CDR1 and CDR2 are SGHVS and FQNEAQ. The CDR3 consists of 17 residues. J was trimmed by 3 bases and V by 5 bases; bases with no gene match: 16.

The J gene is TRBJ2-2, the V gene TRBV7-3; TRBD1 might be the D (6 bases). Germline CDR1 reads SGHTA; CDR2 reads FQGTGA. V shed 4 bases and J shed 4 bases, with 13 bases lying between them. The CDR3 sequence is 15 residues long. CDR3 protein: CASSSTGLSTGELFF. CDR3 nucleotides: TGTGCCAGCAGCTCCACAGGGCTATCCACCGGGGAGCTGTTTTTT.

This rearrangement joins TRBV7-2 to TRBJ2-1, with 10 bases aligning to TRBD2. There are 15 residues in the CDR3. Germline loops: CDR1 SGHTA, CDR2 FQGNSA. V was clipped by 0 bases and J by 6 bases; unmatched bases: 2. CDR3 in DNA: TGTGCCAGCAGCTTAGCTAGCGGGAGGATCAATGAGCAGTTCTTC. Translation gives CASSLASGRINEQFF.

The J gene is TRBJ1-3, the V gene TRBV5-1; no firm D call. Germline CDR1 SGHRS, CDR2 YFSETQ. CDR3 length equals 15 residues. V was clipped by 2 bases and J by 0 bases, with 9 bases between them. CDR3 in amino acids: CASSFSRGSGNTIYF. CDR3 in DNA: TGCGCCAGCAGCTTCAGCCGGGGCTCTGGAAACACCATATATTTT.

V gene TRBV2 combines with J gene TRBJ2-1; D not certain. Trimming took off 5 bases at V and 8 bases at J, with 16 bases between the two ends. CDR3 length equals 14 residues. The germline V gene has CDR1 SNHLY and CDR2 FYNNEI. The CDR3 is CASSKGPNRDEQFF. In DNA form, the CDR3 reads TGTGCCAGCAGTAAAGGACCTAACCGCGATGAGCAGTTCTTC.

The CDR3 region has the DNA TGTGCCAGCAGCTTAGAAGGGGGAGGCTACACCTTC. Translation gives CASSLEGGGYTF. The rearrangement links TRBV7-9 to TRBJ1-2; a possible D gene is TRBD1 (6 bases). The V end lost 1 base, the J end lost 8 bases, and 8 bases lay between the germline ends. The length of the CDR3 is 12 residues. Looked up from germline, CDR1 is SEHNR and CDR2 is FQNEAQ (reference sequence).

As concerns this clone: An end of the junction differs from the germline gene, which may be a read error. The same CDR3 arises from other DNA sequences in this sample as well. This chain uses TRBV4-3 with TRBJ1-5; D unclear. The CDR3 extends over 15 amino acids. Per the germline V gene, CDR1 is LGHNA and CDR2 is YSLEER. The CDR3 here is CASSQDGEPPQPQHF. The CDR3 DNA is TGCGCTAGCAGCCAAGATGGGGAACCACCTCAGCCCCAGCATTTT.

The chain carries TRBV28 and TRBJ1-3; no definite D call. Germline V gene sequence: CDR1 MDHEN, CDR2 SYDVKM. This CDR3 has 13 residues. V was pared by 3 bases and J by 3 bases, with 6 bases between. In nucleotides, the CDR3 is TGTGCCAGCAGTTTGGACCATGGAAACACCATATATTTT. Translating it yields CASSLDHGNTIYF. Complete variable domain (other parts from reference TRBV28 and TRBJ1-3): DVKVTQSSRYLVKRTGEKVFLECVQDMDHENMFWYRQDPGLGLRLIYFSYDVKMKEKGDIPEGYSVSREKKERFSLILESASTNQTSMYLCASSLDHGNTIYFGEGSWLTVV.

This chain connects TRBV5-1 to TRBJ1-1; 9 positions match TRBD1. Per the germline V gene, CDR1 is SGHRS and CDR2 is YFSETQ. V lost 6 bases to trimming and J lost 1 base; unmatched junction nucleotides: 4. This CDR3 spans 14 amino acids. The CDR3 spells CASTRTGANTEAFF. CDR3 nucleotides: TGCGCCAGCACACGGACAGGGGCGAACACTGAAGCTTTCTTT.

On this clone itself: This CDR3 is also generated by other DNA sequences in the sample. The chain carries TRBV5-1 and TRBJ1-4, with unresolved D. The germline V and J ends were trimmed by 0 bases and 2 bases, with 5 bases remaining between them. This CDR3 spans 14 amino acids. Germline CDR1 SGHRS, CDR2 YFSETQ. CDR3 DNA sequence: TGCGCCAGCAGCTTGGGCAGTACTAATGAAAAACTGTTTTTT. As protein: CASSLGSTNEKLFF.

The chain couples TRBV5-4 to TRBJ2-7; tentatively, D is TRBD2 (6 bases). Trimming cost V 0 bases and J 3 bases, with 10 bases left between them. Germline V gene data show CDR1 as SGHNT and CDR2 as YYREEE (reference sequence). The CDR3 loop spans 14 amino acids. The CDR3 DNA reads as TGTGCCAGCAGCTTGGAGGGACTTCTCTACGAGCAGTACTTC. It specifies CASSLEGLLYEQYF.

This clone was counted a few times. The chain carries TRBV10-3 and TRBJ2-1, with 8 bases matching TRBD2. The V gene's germline CDR1 is ENHRY and CDR2 SYGVKD. The length of the CDR3 is 12 residues. The CDR3 is CGTSGPYNEQFF. The CDR3 nucleotides read TGTGGAACTAGCGGTCCCTACAATGAGCAGTTCTTC.

The rearrangement links TRBV28 to TRBJ2-7; 9 nucleotides agree with TRBD1. The CDR3 consists of 13 residues. Trimming removed 6 bases from V and 5 bases from J; junction bases left unmatched: 5. Per germline, CDR1 MDHEN and CDR2 SYDVKM. CDR3 sequence (DNA): TGTGCCAGCAGAAGACAGGGGGACGACGAGCAGTACTTC. Residues: CASRRQGDDEQYF.

This clone has just one count. The J gene is TRBJ2-7, the V gene TRBV30; 7 bases fit TRBD1. Germline V gene data show CDR1 as GTSNPN and CDR2 as SVGIG (reference sequence). This CDR3 has 15 amino acids. With V trimmed by 5 bases and J by 0 bases, 10 bases remained unmatched. The CDR3 here is CAWATGASLSYEQYF. CDR3 nucleotide sequence: TGTGCCTGGGCAACAGGGGCGTCACTCTCCTACGAGCAGTACTTC.

The chain employs TRBV4-2 and TRBJ2-3; TRBD2 agrees at 7 bases. Germline CDR1 LGHNA, CDR2 YNFKEQ. With 4 bases clipped from V and 5 bases from J, the junction kept 0 bases outside the gene matches. The CDR3 is made up of 12 amino acids. The DNA of the CDR3 is TGTGCCAGCAGCCTAGCGGGAGATACGCAGTATTTT. Residues: CASSLAGDTQYF.

V gene TRBV11-2 combines with J gene TRBJ2-2; 7 nucleotides align to TRBD2. The CDR3 is made up of 17 amino acids. The germline V gene encodes CDR1 SGHAT and CDR2 FQNNGV. With 5 bases clipped from V and 3 bases from J, the junction kept 12 bases outside the gene matches. The CDR3: CASSTQRLADYTGELFF. CDR3 sequence (DNA): TGTGCCAGCAGCACCCAACGACTAGCAGATTACACCGGGGAGCTGTTTTTT.

This clone was seen only once. The V and J genes are TRBV28 and TRBJ2-7; 8 nucleotides agree with TRBD2. The germline gives CDR1 MDHEN, CDR2 SYDVKM. The CDR3 sequence is 14 residues long. The J segment lost 4 bases and the V segment lost 8 bases, leaving 10 bases of the junction unmatched. CDR3: CASLDTASGYEQYF. The CDR3 coding sequence is TGTGCCAGCCTGGACACGGCTAGCGGGTACGAGCAGTACTTC.

The chain uses TRBV9 and TRBJ2-3, with 9 bases identical to TRBD1. V lost 3 bases, J lost 2 bases, and 10 bases stayed unmatched. The CDR3 sequence is 17 residues long. Germline V gives CDR1 SGDLS, CDR2 YYNGEE. The CDR3 protein is CASSGPGQGSYTDTQYF. In nucleotides, the CDR3 is TGTGCCAGCAGCGGTCCGGGACAGGGCTCCTACACAGATACGCAGTATTTT.

The chain recombines TRBV28 with TRBJ2-6, with a tentative D call TRBD1 (5 bases). The V end lost 5 bases, the J end lost 1 base, and 9 bases lay between the germline ends. Germline V gene data show CDR1 as MDHEN and CDR2 as SYDVKM. This CDR3 comprises 15 residues. CDR3 coding DNA: TGTGCCAGCAGTCCTCAGGGATCTGGGGCCAACGTCCTGACTTTC. It yields the protein CASSPQGSGANVLTF.

The gene calls are TRBV6-5 and TRBJ2-3; 9 bases are shared with TRBD1. Germline values: CDR1 MNHEY, CDR2 SVGAGI. Unmatched junction bases numbered 8, after V lost 5 bases and J lost 8 bases. This CDR3 has 14 residues. The DNA for the CDR3 is TGTGCCAGCAGTCAGGGACAGGGTCACGGTACGCAGTATTTT. This gives the protein CASSQGQGHGTQYF.